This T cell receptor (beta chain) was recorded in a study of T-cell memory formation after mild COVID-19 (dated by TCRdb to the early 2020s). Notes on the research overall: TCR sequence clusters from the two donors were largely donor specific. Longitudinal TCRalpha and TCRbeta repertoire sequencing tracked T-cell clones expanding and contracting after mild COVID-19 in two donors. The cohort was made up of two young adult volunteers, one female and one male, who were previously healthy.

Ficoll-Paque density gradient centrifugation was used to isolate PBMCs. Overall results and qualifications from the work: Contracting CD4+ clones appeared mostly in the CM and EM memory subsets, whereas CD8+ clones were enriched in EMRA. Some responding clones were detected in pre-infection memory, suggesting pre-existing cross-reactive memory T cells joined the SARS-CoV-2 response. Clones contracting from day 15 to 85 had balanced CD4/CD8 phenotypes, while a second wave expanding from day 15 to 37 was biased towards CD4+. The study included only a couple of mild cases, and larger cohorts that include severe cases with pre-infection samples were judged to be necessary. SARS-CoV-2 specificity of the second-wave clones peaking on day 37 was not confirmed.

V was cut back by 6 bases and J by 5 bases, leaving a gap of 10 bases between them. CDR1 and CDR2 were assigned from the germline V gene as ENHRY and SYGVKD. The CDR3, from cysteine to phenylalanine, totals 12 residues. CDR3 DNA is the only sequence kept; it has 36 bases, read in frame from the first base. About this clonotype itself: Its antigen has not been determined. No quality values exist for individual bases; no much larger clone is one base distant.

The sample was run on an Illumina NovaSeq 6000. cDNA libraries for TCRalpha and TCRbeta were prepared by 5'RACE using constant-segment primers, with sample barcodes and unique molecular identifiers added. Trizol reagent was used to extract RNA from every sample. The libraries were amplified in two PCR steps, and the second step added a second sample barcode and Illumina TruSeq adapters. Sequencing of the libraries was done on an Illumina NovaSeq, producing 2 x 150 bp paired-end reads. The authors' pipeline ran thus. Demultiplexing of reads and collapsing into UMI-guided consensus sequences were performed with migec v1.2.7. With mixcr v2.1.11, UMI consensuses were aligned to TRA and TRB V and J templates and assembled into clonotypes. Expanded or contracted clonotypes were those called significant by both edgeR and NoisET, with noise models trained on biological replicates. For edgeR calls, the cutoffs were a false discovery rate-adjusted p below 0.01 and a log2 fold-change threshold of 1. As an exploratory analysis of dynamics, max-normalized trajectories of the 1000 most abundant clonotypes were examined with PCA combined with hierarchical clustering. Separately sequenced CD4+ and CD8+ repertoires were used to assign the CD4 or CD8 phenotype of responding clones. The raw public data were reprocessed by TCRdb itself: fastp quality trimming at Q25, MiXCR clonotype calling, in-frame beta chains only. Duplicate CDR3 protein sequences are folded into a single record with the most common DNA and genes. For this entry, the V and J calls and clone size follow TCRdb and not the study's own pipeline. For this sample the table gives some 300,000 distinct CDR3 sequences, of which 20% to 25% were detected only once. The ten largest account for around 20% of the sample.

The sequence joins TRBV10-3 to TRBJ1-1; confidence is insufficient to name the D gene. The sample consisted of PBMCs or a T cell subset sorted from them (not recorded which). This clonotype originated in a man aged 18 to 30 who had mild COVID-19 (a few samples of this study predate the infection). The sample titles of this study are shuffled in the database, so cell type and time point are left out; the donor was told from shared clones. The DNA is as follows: TGTGCCATCAGCGCCGGTGGAACTGAAGCTTTCTTT. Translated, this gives CAISAGGTEAFF.